The 22 T cell receptor beta chains presented below share a single source sample, sequenced in a study of cytomegalovirus exposure and HLA in healthy donors. TCRdb keeps only in-frame clones here, not all; method: immunoSEQ multiplex PCR. Of 110,000 to 150,000 clones in the sample, roughly 89% were seen once. Input material: PBMCs. All receptors come from a young woman in good health and CMV-seropositive.

The rearrangement uses TRBV29-1 and TRBJ2-2, with 7 bases matching TRBD1. Unmatched junction bases numbered 10, after V lost 6 bases and J lost 0 bases. The CDR3 has 16 amino acids. Germline V CDR1 and CDR2: SQVTM, ANQGSEA. Written as DNA, the CDR3 is TGCAGCGTGGGCGGTACCGGGACAGCGAACACCGGGGAGCTGTTTTTT. It is translated as CSVGGTGTANTGELFF.

The chain recombines TRBV11-2 with TRBJ2-7; 8 nucleotides align to TRBD1. V lost 1 base to trimming and J lost 9 bases; unmatched junction nucleotides: 8. The CDR3 covers 14 residues. The V gene's germline CDR1 is SGHAT and CDR2 FQNNGV. This CDR3 reads CASSLVRGRKVQYF. CDR3 coding DNA: TGTGCCAGCAGCTTAGTCAGGGGGCGCAAGGTGCAGTACTTC.

Note on this clone: Other DNA variants within this sample encode the same CDR3. The chain has TRBV10-3 and TRBJ2-7; TRBD1 might be the D (5 bases). V was pared by 3 bases and J by 2 bases, with 11 bases between. There are 14 residues in the CDR3. The V gene's germline CDR1 is ENHRY and CDR2 SYGVKD. The CDR3 is CAISDADSTYEQYF. In nucleotides, the CDR3 is TGTGCCATCAGTGATGCAGACAGCACCTACGAGCAGTACTTC.

The CDR3 loop reads CASSAVGGGVTDTQYF. Here the CDR3 DNA reads TGTGCCAGTAGTGCAGTAGGCGGGGGCGTCACAGATACGCAGTATTTT. The chain has TRBV19 and TRBJ2-3; a weak D match, TRBD2 (7 bases). The CDR3 contains 16 residues. V was trimmed by 5 bases and J by 2 bases, leaving 17 bases between them. CDR1 is LNHDA, CDR2 SQIVND, per germline (reference sequence).

The rearrangement uses TRBV5-4 and TRBJ2-2; D uncertain. The germline CDR1 and CDR2 sequences are SGHNT and YYREEE (reference sequence). Trimming stripped 1 base from V and 2 bases from J, with 6 bases between. This CDR3 contains 14 residues. CDR3 residues: CASSLPSNTGELFF. CDR3 bases: TGTGCCAGCAGCTTGCCCTCCAACACCGGGGAGCTGTTTTTT.

With respect to this clone: The same CDR3 can be traced to other DNA sequences in this sample. The genes are TRBV5-1 and TRBJ2-1; 9 bases align to TRBD2. The V segment lost 4 bases and the J segment 0 bases; nucleotides outside the gene matches: 2. Germline lookup yields CDR1 SGHRS and CDR2 YFSETQ. The CDR3 runs to 15 residues. The CDR3 sequence is CASSLSGSSYNEQFF. DNA of the CDR3: TGCGCCAGCAGCCTTAGCGGGAGCTCCTACAATGAGCAGTTCTTC.

V is TRBV11-2 and J is TRBJ1-2; maybe TRBD1 (6 bases). Deletions cut 5 bases from V and 3 bases from J, with 16 bases between. In germline, CDR1 is SGHAT, CDR2 FQNNGV. The CDR3 is 15 residues long. The CDR3 is CASSETGGHYYGYTF. The CDR3 nucleotides read TGTGCCAGCAGCGAAACTGGGGGCCACTACTATGGCTACACCTTC.

This clone was found a few times. V is TRBV12-5 and J is TRBJ2-2, with TRBD1 identical over 8 bases. Per germline, CDR1 LGHNT and CDR2 FRNRAP. The CDR3 spans 16 residues. V lost 2 bases, J lost 7 bases, and 9 bases stayed unmatched. The CDR3 DNA is TGTGCTAGTGGTTTGTCCCGGACAGGGTTCGTCGGGGAGCTGTTTTTT. Translation: CASGLSRTGFVGELFF.

The chain couples TRBV20-1 to TRBJ1-1, with 8 bases matching TRBD1. The germline V gene encodes CDR1 DFQATT and CDR2 SNEGSKA (reference sequence). This CDR3 comprises 11 residues. CDR3 DNA sequence: TGCAGCCAGACAGGGGACACTGAAGCTTTCTTT. Encoded protein: CSQTGDTEAFF.

The rearrangement links TRBV6-5 to TRBJ2-1, with TRBD2 as a possible D gene (5 bases). The germline V and J ends were trimmed by 4 bases and 14 bases, with 18 bases remaining between them. In germline, CDR1 is MNHEY, CDR2 SVGAGI. The CDR3 spans 13 residues. As DNA, the CDR3 is TGTGCCAGCAGTTCTCTCCGAGGGCGGGTAAAGTTCTTC. It codes for CASSSLRGRVKFF.

V gene TRBV15 combines with J gene TRBJ2-7, with TRBD1 as a possible D gene (5 bases). The germline V gene encodes CDR1 LNHNV and CDR2 YYDKDF (reference sequence). CDR3 length: 12 residues. V was cut by 1 base and J by 6 bases, with 7 bases left in between. CDR3 sequence: CATSRGGGEQYF. The CDR3 DNA follows: TGTGCCACCAGCAGAGGGGGCGGCGAGCAGTACTTC. The full variable domain, with the rest looked up from reference TRBV15 and TRBJ2-7, is DAMVIQNPRYQVTQFGKPVTLSCSQTLNHNVMYWYQQKSSQAPKLLFHYYDKDFNNEADTPDNFQSRRPNTSFCFLDIRSPGLGDTAMYLCATSRGGGEQYFGPGTRLTVT.

The chain is built from TRBV13 and TRBJ1-2, with TRBD1 as a possible D gene (6 bases). Germline values: CDR1 PRHDT, CDR2 FYEKMQ (reference sequence). CDR3 length: 16 amino acids. Trimming removed 2 bases at V and 5 bases at J, with 18 bases between. CDR3 sequence reads: CASSLLQGKRVYGYTF. CDR3 in DNA: TGTGCCAGCAGCTTATTACAGGGAAAACGTGTTTATGGCTACACCTTC.

This clone was observed a single time. The CDR3 DNA reads as TGTGCCAGCTTCCCTAACAGGGTAGGCTCCTACAATGAGCAGTTCTTC. Protein product: CASFPNRVGSYNEQFF. V gene TRBV2 combines with J gene TRBJ2-1; D may be TRBD1 (6 bases). Trimming took 8 bases from V and 0 from J, leaving 17 bases between them. This CDR3 has 16 amino acids. CDR1 and CDR2 from the germline V gene are SNHLY and FYNNEI.

The rearrangement joins TRBV5-1 to TRBJ2-1, with D tentatively TRBD2 (5 bases). CDR1 is SGHRS, CDR2 YFSETQ, per germline. Trimming removed 6 bases from V and 9 bases from J, with 16 bases in between. This CDR3 comprises 13 residues. The CDR3 protein is CASNSGRGLEQFF. For the CDR3, the DNA is TGCGCCAGCAATTCGGGTCGAGGGCTTGAGCAGTTCTTC.

The gene calls are TRBV5-1 and TRBJ2-2, with 10 bases lining up with TRBD2. Looked up from germline, CDR1 is SGHRS and CDR2 is YFSETQ. The CDR3 runs to 15 residues. V lost 3 bases to trimming and J lost 3 bases; unmatched junction nucleotides: 2. CDR3 protein: CASSSLAGHTGELFF. The CDR3 DNA reads TGCGCCAGCAGCTCACTAGCGGGGCACACCGGGGAGCTGTTTTTT.

In its sample, this clone was seen once. The V and J genes are TRBV4-2 and TRBJ1-1; the match to TRBD1 covers 7 bases. The V gene end was trimmed by 3 bases and the J gene end by 0 bases; junction bases not matched to a gene: 10. This CDR3 has 17 amino acids. Germline values: CDR1 LGHNA, CDR2 YNFKEQ. CDR3 coding DNA: TGTGCCAGCAGCCACGCGAACGGACAGGAGATGAACACTGAAGCTTTCTTT. Its protein is CASSHANGQEMNTEAFF.

This rearrangement joins TRBV11-3 to TRBJ2-3, with 7 bases identical to TRBD1. In germline, CDR1 is SGHNT, CDR2 YENEEA. The V segment lost 6 bases and the J segment 3 bases; nucleotides outside the gene matches: 15. The CDR3 length is 17 residues. The CDR3 loop is CASSSGDRVVGTDTQYF. CDR3 DNA: TGTGCCAGCAGTTCGGGCGACAGGGTAGTTGGGACAGATACGCAGTATTTT.

This rearrangement joins TRBV27 to TRBJ2-7; TRBD1 agrees at 9 bases. The V gene's germline CDR1 is MNHEY and CDR2 SMNVEV (reference sequence). V gave up 6 bases and J gave up 4 bases; unmatched junction bases: 7. This CDR3 spans 14 amino acids. The CDR3 coding sequence is TGTGCCAGCAGCCCGCAACAGGGGGCGTACGAGCAGTACTTC. The encoded protein is CASSPQQGAYEQYF.

The V and J genes are TRBV27 and TRBJ2-7, with 9 bases that match TRBD1. The CDR3 is 17 amino acids. V lost 2 bases, J lost 0 bases, and 8 bases stayed unmatched. Germline CDR1 MNHEY, CDR2 SMNVEV (reference sequence). CDR3 sequence: CASSLRAGTGLSYEQYF. CDR3 sequence (DNA): TGTGCCAGCAGTTTAAGGGCCGGGACAGGGCTCTCCTACGAGCAGTACTTC.

The chain is built from TRBV30 and TRBJ2-1, with D possibly being TRBD1 (6 bases). Germline V gene sequence: CDR1 GTSNPN, CDR2 SVGIG (reference sequence). There are 16 residues in the CDR3. The ends were cut back, 2 bases at V and 3 bases at J, with 17 bases in the middle. Here the CDR3 reads CAWSTSDSRGYNEQFF. CDR3 bases: TGTGCCTGGAGTACCTCGGACAGCCGCGGCTACAATGAGCAGTTCTTC.

J is TRBJ1-6 and V is TRBV9; tentatively, D is TRBD1 (5 bases). The V end was cut by 3 bases, the J end by 10 bases, with 14 bases between. Germline CDR1 and CDR2: SGDLS and YYNGEE. This CDR3 comprises 14 residues. The DNA of the CDR3 is TGTGCCAGCAGCGGGGTCGGGGGACGGTCACCCCTCCACTTT. Encoded protein: CASSGVGGRSPLHF. The entire variable domain, with the rest obtained from reference TRBV9 and TRBJ1-6, is as follows: DSGVTQTPKHLITATGQRVTLRCSPRSGDLSVYWYQQSLDQGLQFLIQYYNGEERAKGNILERFSAQQFPDLHSELNLSSLELGDSALYFCASSGVGGRSPLHFGNGTRLTVT.

The V and J genes are TRBV5-8 and TRBJ2-5, with 8 bases lining up with TRBD1. Unmatched junction bases numbered 6, after V lost 5 bases and J lost 0 bases. The CDR3 has 15 residues. The germline gives CDR1 SGHTS, CDR2 YDEGEE. The CDR3 DNA reads TGTGCCAGCAGTGGACAGGGAAGTCACCAAGAGACCCAGTACTTC. It codes for CASSGQGSHQETQYF.